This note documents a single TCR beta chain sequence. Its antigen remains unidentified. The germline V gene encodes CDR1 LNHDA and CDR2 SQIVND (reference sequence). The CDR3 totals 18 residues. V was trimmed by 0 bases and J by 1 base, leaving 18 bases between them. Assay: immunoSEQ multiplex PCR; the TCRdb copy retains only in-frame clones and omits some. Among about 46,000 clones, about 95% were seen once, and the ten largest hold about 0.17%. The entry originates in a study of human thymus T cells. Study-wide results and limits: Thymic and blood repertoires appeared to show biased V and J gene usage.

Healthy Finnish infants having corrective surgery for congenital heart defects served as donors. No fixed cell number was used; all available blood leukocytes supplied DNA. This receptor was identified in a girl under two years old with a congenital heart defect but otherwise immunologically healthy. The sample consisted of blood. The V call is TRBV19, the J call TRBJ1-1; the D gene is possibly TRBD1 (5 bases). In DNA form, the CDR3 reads TGTGCCAGTAGTATAGAAGCAGGGACGTTTTTCGAGAACACTGAAGCTTTCTTT. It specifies CASSIEAGTFFENTEAFF.